This T cell receptor beta chain was profiled in a study of OX40 agonist ivuxolimab in advanced cancers. Study findings and constraints: Clonal expansion by week 6 occurred in CD4+ and CD8+ blood T cells (at 0.1 to 3.0 mg/kg).

Using immunoSEQ multiplex PCR, the repertoire was profiled, and TCRdb retains in-frame clones only, with some absent. This sample yields about 110,000 clones, of which 90% are seen a single time; 0.48% belongs to the top ten. As concerns this clone: What it binds is not known.

CDR1 is SGHAT, CDR2 FQNNGV, per germline. V lost 5 bases, J lost 0 bases, and 7 bases lay in between. The CDR3 totals 13 residues. The J gene is TRBJ1-2, the V gene TRBV11-2; D unclear. The source is an adult with an advanced solid tumor such as melanoma, head and neck, liver or kidney cancer. Sequenced material: CD4+ or CD8+ T cells sorted from blood, taken in a trial of the OX40 agonist ivuxolimab. CDR3 sequence (DNA): TGTGCCAGCAGCCCGGATCCTAACTATGGCTACACCTTC. Translated, it gives CASSPDPNYGYTF. Complete variable domain (other parts from reference TRBV11-2 and TRBJ1-2): EAGVAQSPRYKIIEKRQSVAFWCNPISGHATLYWYQQILGQGPKLLIQFQNNGVVDDSQLPKDRFSAERLKGVDSTLKIQPAKLEDSAVYLCASSPDPNYGYTFGSGTRLTVV.